These T cell receptor beta chains were read from a single sample in a study of early stage breast cancer tumors. This table comes from immunoSEQ multiplex PCR, and its TCRdb copy is limited to in-frame clones, with some not included. The sample consists of about 5,100 clones, around 60% of them appearing once. Material: breast tumor tissue. These receptor sequences come from a person aged 50-59 years with breast cancer. CDR3s include the opening cysteine and the closing phenylalanine or tryptophan. The D gene is left open where the match is weak. A clone size is listed for some rows: how often the clone was seen (once, few, many), or a class if it is expanded.

cdr3_aa cdr3_nt d_call v_call clone_size j_call
CASSIDTDRGDQPQHF TGTGCCAGTAGTATAGACACTGACAGGGGGGATCAGCCCCAGCATTTT TRBD1 TRBV19 few TRBJ1-5
CASSVQGGNQPQHF TGTGCCAGTAGTGTACAGGGTGGTAATCAGCCCCAGCATTTT . TRBV19 . TRBJ1-5
CASTTPSVPGGETQYF TGTGCCAGCACTACGCCCAGCGTCCCAGGGGGAGAGACCCAGTACTTC TRBD1 TRBV28 . TRBJ2-5
CASSLGGVGGYTF TGTGCCAGCAGCTTAGGGGGGGTCGGAGGCTACACCTTC . TRBV7-9 few TRBJ1-2
CASSPPGTVITGELFF TGTGCCAGCTCACCCCCCGGGACAGTCATCACCGGGGAGCTGTTTTTT TRBD1 TRBV18 . TRBJ2-2
CASRHRFLLEKLFF TGTGCCAGCAGGCACAGATTCCTGCTTGAAAAACTGTTTTTT . TRBV7-2 . TRBJ1-4
CASSLGTDTGELFF TGCGCCAGCAGCTTGGGGACAGACACCGGGGAGCTGTTTTTT . TRBV5-1 . TRBJ2-2
CASSLAISRGTYGYTF TGTGCCAGCAGCTTAGCTATTTCAAGGGGTACTTATGGCTACACCTTC . TRBV7-9 once TRBJ1-2
CASSLATYRDALPSYEQYF TGCGCCAGCAGCTTGGCGACGTACCGAGATGCCCTACCGTCCTACGAGCAGTACTTC . TRBV5-1 few TRBJ2-7
CASSSSTSWETQYF TGCGCCAGCAGCTCATCGACTAGTTGGGAGACCCAGTACTTC . TRBV5-1 . TRBJ2-5
CASSQDDLGVRSYGYTF TGTGCCAGCAGCCAAGATGATCTGGGGGTCAGGAGCTATGGCTACACCTTC . TRBV14 . TRBJ1-2
CASSQDRGFNTGELFF TGTGCCAGCAGCCAGGACAGGGGTTTTAACACCGGGGAGCTGTTTTTT TRBD1 TRBV7-9 . TRBJ2-2
CASSSDLQGEGGYTF TGTGCCAGCAGCTCCGATCTTCAGGGCGAAGGTGGCTACACCTTC . TRBV13 few TRBJ1-2
CATSPRRGGNEKLFF TGTGCCACGAGTCCTCGTCGGGGAGGAAATGAAAAACTGTTTTTT . TRBV6-6 . TRBJ1-4
CASSIGYREGEQYF TGTGCCAGTAGTATTGGGTACAGGGAGGGCGAGCAGTACTTC . TRBV19 once TRBJ2-7
CASSGTGGGGETQYF TGTGCCAGTAGCGGGACCGGGGGAGGGGGCGAGACCCAGTACTTC . TRBV19 . TRBJ2-5
CASSLIATEAFF TGTGCCAGCAGCTTAATTGCCACTGAAGCTTTCTTT . TRBV7-9 . TRBJ1-1
CASSARLAYTQYF TGTGCCAGCAGCGCCCGACTAGCGTACACGCAGTATTTT TRBD2 TRBV7-9 . TRBJ2-3
CASSSLTGRIANTEAFF TGTGCCAGCAGCTCCTTGACAGGGAGGATTGCGAACACTGAAGCTTTCTTT TRBD1 TRBV7-9 . TRBJ1-1
CASSFGNTEAFF TGTGCCAGCAGCTTTGGAAACACTGAAGCTTTCTTT . TRBV7-3 . TRBJ1-1
CSASGVTDTQYF TGCAGCGCCTCAGGGGTCACAGATACGCAGTATTTT . TRBV29-1 . TRBJ2-3
CASSWGAKNIQYF TGTGCCAGTAGTTGGGGAGCCAAAAACATTCAGTACTTC . TRBV19 few TRBJ2-4
CAISESMAGSYNEQFF TGTGCCATCAGTGAGTCGATGGCGGGATCATACAATGAGCAGTTCTTC . TRBV10-3 . TRBJ2-1
CASSSTWEGQGEGDTQYF TGCGCCAGCAGCTCGACCTGGGAGGGACAGGGGGAAGGGGATACGCAGTATTTT TRBD1 TRBV5-1 . TRBJ2-3
CASSLGDKRNGYTF TGTGCCAGCAGCTTAGGGGACAAAAGGAATGGCTACACCTTC . TRBV7-2 . TRBJ1-2
CASSLEPGNTIYF TGTGCCAGCAGCTTAGAACCGGGAAACACCATATATTTT . TRBV7-8 . TRBJ1-3
CASSQESQGIQYF TGTGCCAGCAGCCAAGAATCCCAGGGGATTCAGTACTTC . TRBV4-2 . TRBJ2-4
CASSPGTGGTGNTIYF TGCGCCAGCAGCCCGGGGACAGGGGGCACTGGAAACACCATATATTTT TRBD1 TRBV5-1 . TRBJ1-3
CASSRVQGQSGQYF TGTGCCAGCAGCCGCGTCCAGGGACAGAGCGGGCAGTACTTC TRBD1 TRBV27 . TRBJ2-7
CSVSGDTAYSGNTIYF TGCAGCGTGAGCGGAGACACCGCCTACTCTGGAAACACCATATATTTT . TRBV29-1 . TRBJ1-3
CASGTPGNEQFF TGTGCCAGCGGGACGCCAGGCAATGAGCAGTTCTTC . TRBV6-5 . TRBJ2-1
CSVVRLSTDTQYF TGCAGCGTTGTAAGGCTTAGCACAGATACGCAGTATTTT . TRBV29-1 . TRBJ2-3
CASSLGTSGGRSAIEQFF TGTGCCAGCAGCCTAGGGACTAGCGGGGGGCGGAGCGCTATCGAGCAGTTCTTC TRBD2 TRBV11-2 . TRBJ2-1
CASSLDGSYSQPQHF TGCGCCAGCAGCTTGGACGGGAGTTACAGTCAGCCCCAGCATTTT . TRBV5-1 . TRBJ1-5
CAWDSPRYEQYF TGTGCCTGGGACAGTCCTAGGTACGAGCAGTACTTC . TRBV30 . TRBJ2-7
CASKKGLEVEKLFF TGTGCCAGCAAGAAAGGACTAGAGGTAGAAAAACTGTTTTTT . TRBV2 . TRBJ1-4
CASLRWEGAGETQYF TGTGCCAGCCTCCGGTGGGAGGGGGCGGGCGAGACCCAGTACTTC . TRBV2 . TRBJ2-5
CASRDVGYTF TGTGCCAGCAGGGATGTCGGCTACACCTTC . TRBV28 . TRBJ1-2
CASSPILLGHAVVGELFF TGTGCCAGCTCACCAATACTATTAGGACATGCCGTTGTCGGGGAGCTGTTTTTT . TRBV18 . TRBJ2-2
CASSPSGANVLTF TGTGCCTCCTCACCTAGTGGGGCCAACGTCCTGACTTTC . TRBV30 . TRBJ2-6
CASSQEGDETQYF TGCGCCAGCAGCCAAGAGGGGGATGAGACCCAGTACTTC . TRBV4-1 hyperexpanded TRBJ2-5
CASSQPGQGADEQYF TGTGCCAGCAGCCAGCCGGGACAGGGGGCGGACGAGCAGTACTTC TRBD1 TRBV4-2 few TRBJ2-7
CASRMGLTSTGELFF TGTGCCAGCAGAATGGGACTGACGAGCACCGGGGAGCTGTTTTTT . TRBV6-5 . TRBJ2-2
CASSSGQNTGELFF TGTGCCAGCAGCTCGGGACAGAACACCGGGGAGCTGTTTTTT . TRBV9 few TRBJ2-2
CASSKLTSGFGQEQFF TGTGCCAGCAGCAAATTGACTAGCGGGTTTGGACAGGAGCAGTTCTTC . TRBV21-1 . TRBJ2-1
CASSLAQGGTF TGTGCCAGCAGCTTAGCACAGGGCGGAACCTTC . TRBV7-9 . TRBJ1-2
CASSFGLGDTQYF TGTGCTAGCAGCTTCGGTCTTGGAGATACGCAGTATTTT . TRBV7-7 . TRBJ2-3
CASSLGLAVQETQYF TGCGCCAGCAGCTTAGGACTAGCGGTACAAGAGACCCAGTACTTC TRBD2 TRBV5-1 . TRBJ2-5
CASSLVGGGPLGTQYF TGTGCCAGCAGCTTAGTGGGGGGAGGCCCCTTAGGTACGCAGTATTTT . TRBV7-9 . TRBJ2-3
CASSSGGANVLTF TGTGCCAGCAGCTCCGGAGGGGCCAACGTCCTGACTTTC . TRBV5-5 few TRBJ2-6
CASSISSGDYNEQFF TGTGCCAGTAGTATTAGTAGCGGAGACTACAATGAGCAGTTCTTC . TRBV19 . TRBJ2-1
CASSTTSRQGDYGYTF TGTGCCAGTAGTACCACATCTCGGCAGGGCGACTATGGCTACACCTTC . TRBV19 . TRBJ1-2
CASSRGGVNTEAFF TGTGCCAGCAGCCGGGGGGGCGTTAACACTGAAGCTTTCTTT . TRBV7-9 . TRBJ1-1
CASSQPGGSYNEQFF TGCGCCAGCAGCCAACCAGGGGGCTCCTACAATGAGCAGTTCTTC TRBD1 TRBV4-1 . TRBJ2-1
CASSARAMGSTEAFF TGTGCCAGCAGTGCACGAGCCATGGGTTCCACTGAAGCTTTCTTT . TRBV7-8 once TRBJ1-1
CASSREGINTEAFF TGTGCCAGCTCACGCGAGGGAATAAACACTGAAGCTTTCTTT . TRBV18 . TRBJ1-1
CASSLLPPTPNTDTQYF TGTGCCAGCAGCTTATTGCCCCCTACTCCCAACACAGATACGCAGTATTTT . TRBV7-2 . TRBJ2-3
CASSGTSGYEQYF TGTGCCAGCAGCGGGACTAGTGGGTACGAGCAGTACTTC TRBD2 TRBV5-5 . TRBJ2-7
CAWSQGHFAAGYTF TGTGCCTGGAGTCAAGGACACTTCGCGGCTGGCTACACCTTC . TRBV30 once TRBJ1-2